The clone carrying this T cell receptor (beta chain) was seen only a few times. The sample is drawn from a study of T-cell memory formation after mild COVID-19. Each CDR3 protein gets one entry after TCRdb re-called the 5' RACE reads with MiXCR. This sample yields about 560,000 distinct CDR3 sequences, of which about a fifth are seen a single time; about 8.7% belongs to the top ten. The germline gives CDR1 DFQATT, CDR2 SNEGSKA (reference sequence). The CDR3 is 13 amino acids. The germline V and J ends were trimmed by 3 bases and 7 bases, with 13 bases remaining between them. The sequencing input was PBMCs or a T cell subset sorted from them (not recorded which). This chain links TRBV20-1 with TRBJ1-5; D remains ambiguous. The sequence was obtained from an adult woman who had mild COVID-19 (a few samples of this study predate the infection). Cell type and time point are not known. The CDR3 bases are TGCAGTGCTAGTGGGGAGACGGACCAGCCCCAGCATTTT. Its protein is CSASGETDQPQHF.